This record covers a single T cell receptor (beta chain). This sample stems from a study of blood T cells in healthy people across ages. This CDR3 comprises 13 residues. The germline V and J ends were trimmed by 8 bases and 5 bases, with 16 bases remaining between them. Germline values: CDR1 SGHRS, CDR2 YFSETQ. Per-sample PBMC isolation yielded at least 6.5 million cells. Each sample yielded at least 5 micrograms of PBMC total RNA. The use of a sample-barcoded 5' primer and a J-beta primer mix characterized a second PCR of 7 to 11 cycles. TCRdb reanalysed the 5' RACE reads using MiXCR and keeps one entry per CDR3 protein. The sample lists over a million distinct CDR3 sequences, 45% occurring once.

The receptor's source is a woman aged 55-69 years in good health. The chain is built from TRBV5-1 and TRBJ2-5, with D possibly TRBD1 on 5 matching bases. The sample was blood. CDR3 sequence reads: CASTDGARETQYF. DNA for the CDR3: TGCGCCAGTACGGATGGGGCCCGGGAGACCCAGTACTTC.